Detailed here is one TCR beta chain. This CDR3 comprises 16 residues. Germline CDR1 reads MNHEY; CDR2 reads SMNVEV (reference sequence). These data come from a study of T cells expressing NK-cell markers. TCRdb reanalyzed the 5' RACE reads and collapses them to one entry per CDR3 protein, without DNA. This sample's table reports a few hundred thousand distinct CDR3 sequences. The source of this sequence is a man aged 18-75 years in good health. The J gene is TRBJ1-1, the V gene TRBV27; TCRdb's D call of TRBD1 is untestable without DNA. The sample consisted of blood T cells: a sorted CD56 or NKG2C T cell subset, CD4+ or CD8+ T cells, or bulk PBMC T cells (not recorded which). CDR3 amino acids: CASRPRNRGAGTEAFF.